This T cell receptor beta chain was captured by sequencing in a study of blood T cells in healthy people across ages. Samples each had at least 5.5 micrograms of total RNA extracted. PCR was performed a second time for about 7 to 12 cycles using a sample-barcoded 5' primer and a J-beta primer mix. Each CDR3 protein gets one entry after TCRdb re-called the 5' RACE reads with MiXCR. The table has about 600,000 distinct CDR3 sequences, around 48% seen once. V lost 6 bases to trimming and J lost 9 bases, with 18 bases between them. Germline assignment: CDR1 MGHDK and CDR2 SYGVNS. The CDR3 length is 14 residues.

The chain links TRBV25-1 to TRBJ2-1; no firm D call. This clonotype was sampled from a man older than 75 in good health. The material sequenced was blood. The CDR3 reads CASRDQEKYREQFF. DNA for the CDR3: TGTGCCAGCAGAGATCAGGAAAAATATCGTGAGCAGTTCTTC.